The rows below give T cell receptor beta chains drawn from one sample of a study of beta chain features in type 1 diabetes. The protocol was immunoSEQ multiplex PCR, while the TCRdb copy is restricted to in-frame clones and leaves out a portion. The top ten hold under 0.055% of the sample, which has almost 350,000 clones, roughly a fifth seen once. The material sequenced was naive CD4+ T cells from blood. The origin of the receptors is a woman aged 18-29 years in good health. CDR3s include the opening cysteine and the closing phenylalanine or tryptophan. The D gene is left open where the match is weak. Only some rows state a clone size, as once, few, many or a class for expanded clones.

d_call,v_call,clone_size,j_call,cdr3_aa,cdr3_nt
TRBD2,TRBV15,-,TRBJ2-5,CATSTSGVFSGETQYF,TGTGCCACCAGCACTAGCGGGGTTTTTTCGGGAGAGACCCAGTACTTC
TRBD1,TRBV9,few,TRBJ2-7,CASSLGQVASYEQYF,TGTGCCAGCAGCCTGGGACAGGTCGCTTCCTACGAGCAGTACTTC
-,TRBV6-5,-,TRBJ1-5,CASSRTFNNQPQHF,TGTGCCAGCAGCCGGACATTTAACAATCAGCCCCAGCATTTT
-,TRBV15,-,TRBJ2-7,CATSRIQTGIYEQYF,TGTGCCACCAGCAGAATACAAACAGGGATCTACGAGCAGTACTTC
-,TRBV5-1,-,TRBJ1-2,CASSLSGDRPSNYGYTF,TGCGCCAGCAGCTTGTCGGGCGACAGGCCTTCTAACTATGGCTACACCTTC
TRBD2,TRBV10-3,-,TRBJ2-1,CAIGASGYNEQFF,TGTGCCATCGGGGCTAGCGGCTACAATGAGCAGTTCTTC
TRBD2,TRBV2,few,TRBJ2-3,CASSESSGGRITQYF,TGTGCCAGCAGTGAGTCTAGCGGGGGCCGCATTACGCAGTATTTT
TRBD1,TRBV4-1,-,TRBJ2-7,CASSQYGQAYEQYF,TGCGCCAGCAGCCAATACGGACAGGCCTACGAGCAGTACTTC
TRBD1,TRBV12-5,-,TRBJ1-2,CASGLTGALGGYTF,TGTGCTAGTGGTCTTACAGGGGCACTCGGCGGCTACACCTTC
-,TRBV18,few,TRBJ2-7,CASSPSDEQYF,TGTGCCAGCTCACCAAGCGACGAGCAGTACTTC
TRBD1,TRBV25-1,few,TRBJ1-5,CASQGAYDNQPQHF,TGTGCCTCTCAGGGGGCGTATGACAATCAGCCCCAGCATTTT
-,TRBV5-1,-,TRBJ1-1,CASSLVSRNTEAFF,TGCGCCAGCAGCTTGGTTTCGAGGAACACTGAAGCTTTCTTT
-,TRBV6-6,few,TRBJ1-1,CASQQGVGTEAFF,TGTGCCAGCCAACAGGGTGTTGGCACTGAAGCTTTCTTT
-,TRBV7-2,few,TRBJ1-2,CASSLGGGARVYGYTF,TGTGCCAGCAGCCTTGGCGGCGGGGCGCGGGTCTATGGCTACACCTTC
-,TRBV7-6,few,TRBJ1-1,CASSPRGSTEAFF,TGTGCCAGCAGCCCACGGGGGAGCACTGAAGCTTTCTTT
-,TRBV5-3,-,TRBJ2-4,CARRGQGNIQYF,TGTGCCAGAAGGGGTCAGGGGAACATTCAGTACTTC
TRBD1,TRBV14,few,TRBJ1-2,CASSQGQGYGYTF,TGTGCCAGCAGCCAAGGACAGGGTTATGGCTACACCTTC
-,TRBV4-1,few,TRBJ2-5,CASSLAVPETQYF,TGCGCCAGCAGCCTTGCGGTCCCTGAGACCCAGTACTTC
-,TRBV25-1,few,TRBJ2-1,CASSFGGSYNEQFF,TGTGCCAGCAGTTTTGGCGGCTCCTACAATGAGCAGTTCTTC
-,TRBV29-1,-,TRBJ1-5,CSAQTGWGNQPQHF,TGCAGCGCCCAGACGGGTTGGGGCAATCAGCCCCAGCATTTT
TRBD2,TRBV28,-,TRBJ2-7,CASSLAGGIYEQYF,TGTGCCAGCAGCCTAGCGGGGGGCATTTACGAGCAGTACTTC
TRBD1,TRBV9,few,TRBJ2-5,CASSTGQLKETQYF,TGTGCCAGCAGCACGGGACAGCTGAAAGAGACCCAGTACTTC